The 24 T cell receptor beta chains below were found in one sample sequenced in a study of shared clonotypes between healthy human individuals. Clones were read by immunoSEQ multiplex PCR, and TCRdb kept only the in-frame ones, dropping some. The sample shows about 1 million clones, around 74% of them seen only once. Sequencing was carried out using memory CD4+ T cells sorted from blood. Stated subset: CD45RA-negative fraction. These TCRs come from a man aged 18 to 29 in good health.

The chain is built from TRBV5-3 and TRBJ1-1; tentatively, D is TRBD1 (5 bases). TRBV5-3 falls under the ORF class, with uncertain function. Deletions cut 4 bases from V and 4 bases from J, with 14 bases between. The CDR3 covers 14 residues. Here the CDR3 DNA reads TGTGCCAGAAGCCAGGGTCCTGGGGGCACTGAAGCTTTCTTT. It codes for CARSQGPGGTEAFF.

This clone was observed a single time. CDR3 residues: CASRAEVSGNTIYF. CDR3 nucleotide sequence: TGTGCCAGCAGGGCTGAAGTCTCTGGAAACACCATATATTTT. The chain combines TRBV2 with TRBJ1-3; D ambiguous. The CDR3 runs 14 residues. Germline V gives CDR1 SNHLY, CDR2 FYNNEI. With 6 bases removed from V and 0 bases from J, the gap between germline ends came to 9 bases.

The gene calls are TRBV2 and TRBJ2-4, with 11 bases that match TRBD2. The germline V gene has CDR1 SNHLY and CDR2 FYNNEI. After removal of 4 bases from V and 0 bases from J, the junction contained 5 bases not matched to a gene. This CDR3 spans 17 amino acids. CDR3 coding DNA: TGTGCCAGCAGTGGTAGCGGGGGGGCCTTAGCCAAAAACATTCAGTACTTC. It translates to CASSGSGGALAKNIQYF.

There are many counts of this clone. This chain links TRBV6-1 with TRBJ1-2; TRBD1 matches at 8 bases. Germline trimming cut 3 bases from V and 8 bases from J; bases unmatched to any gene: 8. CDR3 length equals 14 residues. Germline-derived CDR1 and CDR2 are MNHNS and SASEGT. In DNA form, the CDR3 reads TGTGCCAGCAGTGAGGAAGCAGGGGGCTGGGGCTACACCTTC. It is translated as CASSEEAGGWGYTF.

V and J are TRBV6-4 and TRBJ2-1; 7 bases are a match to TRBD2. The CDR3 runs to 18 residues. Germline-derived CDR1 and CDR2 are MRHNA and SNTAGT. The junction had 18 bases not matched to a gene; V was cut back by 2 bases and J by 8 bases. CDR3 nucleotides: TGTGCCAGCAGTGACCCCAGCGAGCGAGCCGGACTAGGACATGAGCAGTTCTTC. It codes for CASSDPSERAGLGHEQFF.

The chain's CDR3 is CATSPSGAYEQYF. As DNA, the CDR3 is TGTGCCACCTCCCCCAGCGGGGCATACGAGCAGTACTTC. The V gene is TRBV25-1, the J gene TRBJ2-5; TRBD2 matches 7 bases. The J call is in doubt because the DNA end fits TRBJ2-7 better. The CDR3 contains 13 residues. Per germline, CDR1 MGHDK and CDR2 SYGVNS.

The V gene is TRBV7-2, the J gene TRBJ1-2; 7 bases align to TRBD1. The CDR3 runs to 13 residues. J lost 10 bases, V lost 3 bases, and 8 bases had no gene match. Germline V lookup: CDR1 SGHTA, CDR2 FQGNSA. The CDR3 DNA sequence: TGTGCCAGCAGCTTGGGGACAGCTAGTTCCTACACCTTC. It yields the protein CASSLGTASSYTF. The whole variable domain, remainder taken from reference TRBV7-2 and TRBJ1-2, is GAGVSQSPSNKVTEKGKDVELRCDPISGHTALYWYRQSLGQGLEFLIYFQGNSAPDKSGLPSDRFSAERTGGSVSTLTIQRTQQEDSAVYLCASSLGTASSYTFGSGTRLTVV.

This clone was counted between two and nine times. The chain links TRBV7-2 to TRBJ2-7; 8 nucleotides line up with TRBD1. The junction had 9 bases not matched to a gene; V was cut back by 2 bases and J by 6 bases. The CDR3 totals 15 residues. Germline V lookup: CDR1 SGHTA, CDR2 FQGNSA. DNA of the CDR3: TGTGCCAGCAGCTTAACTTCCGGGACAGGCGGCGAGCAGTACTTC. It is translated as CASSLTSGTGGEQYF.

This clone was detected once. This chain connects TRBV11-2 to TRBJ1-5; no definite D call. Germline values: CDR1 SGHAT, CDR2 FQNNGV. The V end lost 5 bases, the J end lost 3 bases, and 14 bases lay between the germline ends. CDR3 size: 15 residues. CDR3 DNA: TGTGCCAGCAGCCTCCTCCACGGGTACAATCAGCCCCAGCATTTT. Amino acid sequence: CASSLLHGYNQPQHF.

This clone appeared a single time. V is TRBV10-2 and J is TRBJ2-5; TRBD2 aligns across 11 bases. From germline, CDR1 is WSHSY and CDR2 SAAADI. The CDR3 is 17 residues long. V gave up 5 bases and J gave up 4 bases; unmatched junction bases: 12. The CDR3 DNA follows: TGCGCCAGCAGTCGGATAGCGGGAGGGCCGGGAGGAGAGACCCAGTACTTC. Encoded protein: CASSRIAGGPGGETQYF.

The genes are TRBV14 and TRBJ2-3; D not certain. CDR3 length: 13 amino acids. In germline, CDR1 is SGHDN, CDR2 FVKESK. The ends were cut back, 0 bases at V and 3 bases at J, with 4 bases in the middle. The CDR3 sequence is CASSQDWTDTQYF. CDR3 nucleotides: TGTGCCAGCAGCCAAGATTGGACAGATACGCAGTATTTT.

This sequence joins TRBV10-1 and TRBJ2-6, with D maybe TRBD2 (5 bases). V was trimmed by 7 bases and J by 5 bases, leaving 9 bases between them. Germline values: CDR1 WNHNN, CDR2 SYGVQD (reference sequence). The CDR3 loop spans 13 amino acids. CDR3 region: CASIGNRANVLTF. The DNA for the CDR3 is TGCGCCAGCATCGGGAATAGGGCCAACGTCCTGACTTTC.

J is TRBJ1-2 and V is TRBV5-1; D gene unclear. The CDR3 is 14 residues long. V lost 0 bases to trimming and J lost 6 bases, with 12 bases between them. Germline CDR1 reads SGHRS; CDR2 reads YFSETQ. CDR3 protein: CASSLARQVNGYTF. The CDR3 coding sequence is TGCGCCAGCAGCTTGGCCCGTCAGGTTAATGGCTACACCTTC.

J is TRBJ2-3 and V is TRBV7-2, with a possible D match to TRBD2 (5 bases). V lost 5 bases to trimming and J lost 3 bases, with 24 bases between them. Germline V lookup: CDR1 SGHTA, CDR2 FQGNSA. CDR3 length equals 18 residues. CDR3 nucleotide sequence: TGTGCCAGCAGCGCCCCCGGGGTTTTGCGTTCGAGGACAGATACGCAGTATTTT. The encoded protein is CASSAPGVLRSRTDTQYF.

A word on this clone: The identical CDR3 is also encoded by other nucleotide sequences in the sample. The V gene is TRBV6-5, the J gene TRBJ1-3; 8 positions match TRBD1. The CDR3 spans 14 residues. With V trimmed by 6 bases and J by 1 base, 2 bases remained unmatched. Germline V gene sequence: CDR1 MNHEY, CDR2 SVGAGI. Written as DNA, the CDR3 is TGTGCCAGCAGCCGGACAGGGTCTGGAAACACCATATATTTT. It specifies CASSRTGSGNTIYF.

CDR3 residues: CASSPRDSNQPQHF. CDR3 coding DNA: TGTGCCAGTAGTCCCCGGGACAGCAATCAGCCCCAGCATTTT. The chain combines TRBV19 with TRBJ1-5; maybe TRBD1 (5 bases). Germline CDR1 is LNHDA and CDR2 is SQIVND (reference sequence). Trimming removed 5 bases from V and 1 base from J, with 9 bases in between. CDR3 length: 14 amino acids.

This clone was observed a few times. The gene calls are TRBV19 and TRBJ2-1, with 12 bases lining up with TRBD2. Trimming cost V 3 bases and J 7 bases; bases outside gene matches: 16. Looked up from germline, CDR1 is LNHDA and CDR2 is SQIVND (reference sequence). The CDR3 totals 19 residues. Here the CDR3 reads CASSIRLAGEVWGRNEQFF. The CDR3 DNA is TGTGCCAGTAGTATCCGACTAGCGGGAGAAGTTTGGGGTCGGAATGAGCAGTTCTTC.

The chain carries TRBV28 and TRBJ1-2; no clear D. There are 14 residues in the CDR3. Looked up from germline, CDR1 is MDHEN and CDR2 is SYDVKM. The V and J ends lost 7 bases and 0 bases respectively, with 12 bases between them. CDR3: CASKIGEANYGYTF. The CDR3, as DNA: TGTGCCAGCAAGATTGGGGAAGCTAACTATGGCTACACCTTC.

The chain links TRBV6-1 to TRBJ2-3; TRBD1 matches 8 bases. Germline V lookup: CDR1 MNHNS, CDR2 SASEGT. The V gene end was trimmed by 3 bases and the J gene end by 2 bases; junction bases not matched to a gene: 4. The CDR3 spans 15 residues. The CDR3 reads CASSEGTGLTDTQYF. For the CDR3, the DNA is TGTGCCAGCAGTGAGGGGACAGGCCTCACAGATACGCAGTATTTT.

CDR3 bases: TGTGCCAGCAGTTACAAGTATGGACCGGGGGGCGAGCAGTACTTC. Its protein product is CASSYKYGPGGEQYF. This chain links TRBV6-5 with TRBJ2-5, with 7 bases lining up with TRBD2. With the DNA end fitting TRBJ2-7 better, the J assignment may be wrong. The CDR3 length is 15 residues. From germline, CDR1 is MNHEY and CDR2 SVGAGI.

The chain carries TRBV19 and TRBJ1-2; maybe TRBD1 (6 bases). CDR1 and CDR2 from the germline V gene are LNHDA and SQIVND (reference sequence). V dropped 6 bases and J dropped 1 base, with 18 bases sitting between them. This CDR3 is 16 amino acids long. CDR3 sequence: CASSAYGTMVNYGYTF. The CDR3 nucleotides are TGTGCCAGTAGCGCCTACGGGACAATGGTTAACTATGGCTACACCTTC.

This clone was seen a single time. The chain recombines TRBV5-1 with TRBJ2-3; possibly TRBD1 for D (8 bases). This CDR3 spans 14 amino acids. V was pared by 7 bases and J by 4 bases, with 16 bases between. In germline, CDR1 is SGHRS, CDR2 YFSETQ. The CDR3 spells CASLKTGGADTQYF. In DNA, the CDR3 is TGCGCCAGCCTTAAAACAGGGGGGGCAGATACGCAGTATTTT.

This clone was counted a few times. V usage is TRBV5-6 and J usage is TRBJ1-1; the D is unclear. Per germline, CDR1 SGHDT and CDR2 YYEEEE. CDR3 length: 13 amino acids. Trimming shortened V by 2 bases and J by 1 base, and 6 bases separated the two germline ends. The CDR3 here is CASSFRANTEAFF. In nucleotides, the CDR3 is TGTGCCAGCAGCTTCAGAGCGAACACTGAAGCTTTCTTT.

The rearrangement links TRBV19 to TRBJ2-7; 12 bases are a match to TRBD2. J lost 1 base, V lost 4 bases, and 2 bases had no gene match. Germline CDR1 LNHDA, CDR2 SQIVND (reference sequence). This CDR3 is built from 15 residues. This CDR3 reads CASSTLAGGSYEQYF. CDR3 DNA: TGTGCCAGTAGTACACTAGCGGGAGGATCCTACGAGCAGTACTTC.